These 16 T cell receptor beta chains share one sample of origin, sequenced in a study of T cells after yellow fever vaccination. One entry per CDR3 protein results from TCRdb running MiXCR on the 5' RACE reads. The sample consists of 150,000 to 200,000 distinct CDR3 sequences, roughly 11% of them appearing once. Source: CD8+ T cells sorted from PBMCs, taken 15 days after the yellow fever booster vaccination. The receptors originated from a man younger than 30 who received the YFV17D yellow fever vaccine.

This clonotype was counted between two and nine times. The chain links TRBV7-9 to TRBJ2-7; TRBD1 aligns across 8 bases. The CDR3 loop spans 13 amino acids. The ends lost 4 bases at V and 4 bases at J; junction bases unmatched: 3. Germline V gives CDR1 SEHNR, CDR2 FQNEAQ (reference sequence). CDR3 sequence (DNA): TGTGCCAGCAGCTCGGGACAGGTTTACGAGCAGTACGTC. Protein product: CASSSGQVYEQYV.

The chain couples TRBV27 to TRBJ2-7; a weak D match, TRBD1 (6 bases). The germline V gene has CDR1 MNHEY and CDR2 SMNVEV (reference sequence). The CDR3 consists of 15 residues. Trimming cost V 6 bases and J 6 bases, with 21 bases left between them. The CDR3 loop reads CASSSLGGPSPEQYV. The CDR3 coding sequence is TGTGCCAGCAGCTCATTAGGGGGACCCTCCCCCGAGCAGTACGTC.

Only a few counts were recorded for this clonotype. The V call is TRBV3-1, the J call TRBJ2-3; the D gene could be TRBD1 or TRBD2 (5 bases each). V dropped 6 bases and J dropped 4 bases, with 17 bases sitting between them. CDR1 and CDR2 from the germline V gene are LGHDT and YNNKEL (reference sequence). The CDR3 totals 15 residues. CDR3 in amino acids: CASSTGTGGADTQYF. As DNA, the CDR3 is TGTGCCAGCAGTACCGGTACAGGAGGCGCAGATACGCAGTATTTT.

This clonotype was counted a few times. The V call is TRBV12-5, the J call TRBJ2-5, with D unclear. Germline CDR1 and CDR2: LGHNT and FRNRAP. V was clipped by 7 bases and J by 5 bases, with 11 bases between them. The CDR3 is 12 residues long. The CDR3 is CASVCSAETQYF. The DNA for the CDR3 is TGTGCTAGTGTTTGCTCAGCGGAGACCCAGTACTTC.

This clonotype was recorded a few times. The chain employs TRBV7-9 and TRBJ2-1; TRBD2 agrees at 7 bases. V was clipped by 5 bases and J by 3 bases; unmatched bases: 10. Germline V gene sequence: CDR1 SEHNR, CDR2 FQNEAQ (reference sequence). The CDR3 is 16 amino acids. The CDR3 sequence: CASSPASGKSYNEQFF. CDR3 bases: TGTGCCAGCAGCCCGGCAAGCGGGAAGAGCTACAATGAGCAGTTCTTC.

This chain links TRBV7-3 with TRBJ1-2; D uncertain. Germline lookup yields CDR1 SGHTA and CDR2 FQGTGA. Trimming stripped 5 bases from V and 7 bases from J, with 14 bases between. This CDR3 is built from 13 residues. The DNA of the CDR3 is TGTGCCAGCAGCCGATTCGACGGATCTGGCTACACCTTC. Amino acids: CASSRFDGSGYTF.

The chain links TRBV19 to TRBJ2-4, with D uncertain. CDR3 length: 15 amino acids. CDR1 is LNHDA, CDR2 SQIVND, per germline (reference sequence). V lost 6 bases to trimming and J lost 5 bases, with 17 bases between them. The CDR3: CASSYRDLGQNIQYF. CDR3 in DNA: TGTGCCAGTAGCTATAGGGATCTGGGCCAAAACATTCAGTACTTC.

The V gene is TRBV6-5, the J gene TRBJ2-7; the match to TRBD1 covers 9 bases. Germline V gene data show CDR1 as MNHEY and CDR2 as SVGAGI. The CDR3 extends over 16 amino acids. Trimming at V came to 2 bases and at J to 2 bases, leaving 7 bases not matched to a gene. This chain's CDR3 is CASSYAAGQGTYEQYF. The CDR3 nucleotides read TGTGCCAGCAGTTACGCAGCTGGACAGGGGACCTACGAGCAGTACTTC.

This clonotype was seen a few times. This chain's CDR3 is CASSRGSGGPYEQYF. In nucleotides, the CDR3 is TGTGCCAGCAGCCGGGGAAGCGGGGGTCCCTACGAGCAGTACTTC. The chain employs TRBV7-9 and TRBJ2-7; 8 bases are a match to TRBD2. The CDR3 consists of 15 residues. Germline CDR1 is SEHNR and CDR2 is FQNEAQ (reference sequence). V lost 5 bases, J lost 2 bases, and 8 bases stayed unmatched.

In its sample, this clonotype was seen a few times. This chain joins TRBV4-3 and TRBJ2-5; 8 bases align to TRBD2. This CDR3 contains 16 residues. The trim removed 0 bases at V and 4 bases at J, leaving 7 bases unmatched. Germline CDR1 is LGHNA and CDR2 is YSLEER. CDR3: CASSQDSGTSGETQYF. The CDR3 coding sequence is TGCGCCAGCAGCCAAGATAGCGGCACTAGCGGAGAGACCCAGTACTTC.

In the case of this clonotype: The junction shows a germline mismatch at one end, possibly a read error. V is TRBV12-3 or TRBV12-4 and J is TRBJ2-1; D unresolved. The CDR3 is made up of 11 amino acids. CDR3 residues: CASSWTNEKFF. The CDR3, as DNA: TGTGCCAGCAGTTGGACCAATGAGAAGTTCTTC.

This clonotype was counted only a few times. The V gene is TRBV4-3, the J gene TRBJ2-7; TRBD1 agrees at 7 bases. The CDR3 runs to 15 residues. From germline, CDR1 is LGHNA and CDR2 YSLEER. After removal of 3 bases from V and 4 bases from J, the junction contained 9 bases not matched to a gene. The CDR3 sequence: CASSQDLTGAYEQYF. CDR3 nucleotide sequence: TGCGCCAGCAGCCAGGATCTTACAGGGGCGTACGAGCAGTACTTC.

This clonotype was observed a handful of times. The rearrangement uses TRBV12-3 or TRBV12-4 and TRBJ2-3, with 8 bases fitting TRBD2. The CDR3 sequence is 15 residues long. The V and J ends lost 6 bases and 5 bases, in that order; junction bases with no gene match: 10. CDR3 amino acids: CASSEIGGAGDTQYF. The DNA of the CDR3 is TGTGCCAGCAGCGAGATCGGGGGGGCCGGAGATACGCAGTATTTT.

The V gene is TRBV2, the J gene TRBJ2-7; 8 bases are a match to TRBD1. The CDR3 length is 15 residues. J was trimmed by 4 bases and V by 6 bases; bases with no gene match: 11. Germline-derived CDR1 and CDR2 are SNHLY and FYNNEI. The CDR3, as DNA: TGTGCCAGCAGCGGGGACAGGACTAAGATGTACGAGCAGTACGTC. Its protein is CASSGDRTKMYEQYV.

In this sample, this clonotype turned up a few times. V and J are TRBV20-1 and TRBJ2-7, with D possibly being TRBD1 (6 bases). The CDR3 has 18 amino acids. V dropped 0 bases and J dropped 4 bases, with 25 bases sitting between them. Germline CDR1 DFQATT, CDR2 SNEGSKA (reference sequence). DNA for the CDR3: TGCAGTGCTAGAGACGACCAGGGGTATCCCCCACCTATATACGAGCAGTACTTC. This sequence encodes CSARDDQGYPPPIYEQYF.

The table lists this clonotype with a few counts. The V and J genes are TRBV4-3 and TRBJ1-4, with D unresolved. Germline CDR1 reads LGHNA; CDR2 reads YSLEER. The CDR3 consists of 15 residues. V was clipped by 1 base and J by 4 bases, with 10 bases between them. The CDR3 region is CASSQVLGSNEKLFF. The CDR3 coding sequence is TGCGCCAGCAGCCAAGTCCTCGGCAGTAATGAAAAACTGTTTTTT.